Listed here is a single T cell receptor (beta chain). Vbeta (60) and Jbeta (13) primers were used in the PCR. Sequencing was performed with immunoSEQ multiplex PCR; in TCRdb, only in-frame clones are kept and a portion is missing. Of some 140,000 clones detected, 70% to 80% appear once; the ten largest clones hold 2.5% to 3.5%. The data originate from a study of cytomegalovirus exposure and HLA in healthy donors. Germline lookup yields CDR1 SGHDN and CDR2 FVKESK. Trimming stripped 4 bases from V and 5 bases from J, with 9 bases between. CDR3 length: 13 residues. The receptor comes from a female donor in good health and CMV-seronegative. Sequenced material: PBMCs. This chain links TRBV14 with TRBJ2-1; maybe TRBD2 (5 bases). The CDR3 sequence: CASSPGSHNEQFF. The DNA for the CDR3 is TGTGCCAGCAGCCCGGGGTCCCACAATGAGCAGTTCTTC.